This entry features one TCR beta chain sequence. Some clones are missing from TCRdb's copy, which holds only in-frame ones; the method was immunoSEQ multiplex PCR. The table shows tens of thousands of clones, with about 86% occurring only once. The CDR3 loop spans 13 amino acids. The trim removed 6 bases at V and 4 bases at J, leaving 5 bases unmatched. CDR1 and CDR2 from the germline V gene are SGHVS and FQNEAQ. The source of the sample is a study of technical replicates of blood from several donors. Sequencing was done on a sample of PBMCs. This chain uses TRBV7-8 with TRBJ2-5; TRBD1 aligns across 7 bases. This clonotype was sampled from a human donor in good health. Some clones in this sample may be carry-over from other donors' samples. The CDR3 DNA is TGTGCCAGCAGTCGAAACAGGGGAGAGACCCAGTACTTC. Translation gives CASSRNRGETQYF.